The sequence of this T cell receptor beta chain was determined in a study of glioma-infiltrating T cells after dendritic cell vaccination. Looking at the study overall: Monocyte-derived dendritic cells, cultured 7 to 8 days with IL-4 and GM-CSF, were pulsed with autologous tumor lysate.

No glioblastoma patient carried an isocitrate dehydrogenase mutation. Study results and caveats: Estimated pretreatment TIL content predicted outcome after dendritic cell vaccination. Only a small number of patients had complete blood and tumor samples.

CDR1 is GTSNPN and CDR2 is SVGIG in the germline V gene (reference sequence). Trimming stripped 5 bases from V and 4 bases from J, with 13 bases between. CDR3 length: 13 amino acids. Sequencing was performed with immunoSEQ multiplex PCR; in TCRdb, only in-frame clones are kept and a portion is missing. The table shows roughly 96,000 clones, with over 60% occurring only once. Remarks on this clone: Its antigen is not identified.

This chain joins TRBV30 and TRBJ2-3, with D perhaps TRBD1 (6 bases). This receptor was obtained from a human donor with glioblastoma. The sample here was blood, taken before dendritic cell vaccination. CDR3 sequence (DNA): TGTGCCTGGGAACAGGGTCCGCCAGATACGCAGTATTTT. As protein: CAWEQGPPDTQYF.